Listed here are 32 T cell receptor beta chains from one sample, sequenced in a study of Tregs in tolerant kidney transplant recipients. Clones were sequenced by immunoSEQ multiplex PCR, and TCRdb holds only the in-frame ones, with some missing. The table has 200,000 to 300,000 clones, around 82% seen once; the top ten hold about 0.64%. The sequencing input was CD4+ T cells from blood. The receptor set was obtained from a human donor in good health.

The chain combines TRBV30 with TRBJ1-5, with D perhaps TRBD1 (6 bases). Trimming removed 4 bases from V and 0 bases from J, with 13 bases in between. Germline V CDR1 and CDR2: GTSNPN, SVGIG (reference sequence). The CDR3 spans 15 residues. CDR3 bases: TGTGCCTGGAACGGAGCGGGACATAGCAATCAGCCCCAGCATTTT. Its translation: CAWNGAGHSNQPQHF.

This clone was seen once. This chain uses TRBV4-1 with TRBJ2-7; 14 bases line up with TRBD2. After removal of 1 base from V and 5 bases from J, the junction contained 16 bases not matched to a gene. The CDR3 loop spans 20 amino acids. Germline CDR1 is MGHRA and CDR2 is YSYEKL. CDR3 loop: CASSQGSPTSGRAIVNEQYF. The CDR3 DNA reads as TGCGCCAGCAGCCAAGGATCGCCGACTAGCGGGAGGGCCATTGTGAACGAGCAGTACTTC.

The chain recombines TRBV6-5 with TRBJ2-7; the match to TRBD2 covers 7 bases. The V and J ends lost 5 bases and 1 base, in that order; junction bases with no gene match: 5. CDR1 is MNHEY and CDR2 is SVGAGI in the germline V gene. The CDR3 runs to 14 residues. CDR3 sequence reads: CASSTWGGSYEQYF. The CDR3 nucleotides read TGTGCCAGCAGTACCTGGGGGGGTTCCTACGAGCAGTACTTC.

This sequence joins TRBV30 and TRBJ2-5; 7 bases map to TRBD1. The V and J ends lost 0 bases and 0 bases, in that order; junction bases with no gene match: 4. CDR3 length equals 15 residues. Germline CDR1 and CDR2: GTSNPN and SVGIG (reference sequence). The CDR3 coding sequence is TGTGCCTGGAGTGTCCTGACAGGGTACCAAGAGACCCAGTACTTC. Residues: CAWSVLTGYQETQYF.

The rearrangement joins TRBV9 to TRBJ2-7; TRBD2 agrees at 7 bases. The J segment lost 4 bases and the V segment lost 0 bases, leaving 10 bases of the junction unmatched. The length of the CDR3 is 16 residues. The germline gives CDR1 SGDLS, CDR2 YYNGEE. The CDR3 bases are TGTGCCAGCAGCGTAGGGGCCGAGGGAGGGAAATACGAGCAGTACTTC. Its protein is CASSVGAEGGKYEQYF.

The gene calls are TRBV6-1 and TRBJ1-3; no clear D gene. CDR1 is MNHNS and CDR2 is SASEGT in the germline V gene. The germline V and J ends were trimmed by 2 bases and 0 bases, with 5 bases remaining between them. The CDR3 is made up of 14 amino acids. The CDR3, as DNA: TGTGCCAGCAGTGAAAGGTTCTCTGGAAACACCATATATTTT. It is translated as CASSERFSGNTIYF.

The chain uses TRBV9 and TRBJ1-2; tentative D call: TRBD1 (6 bases). The V end was cut by 4 bases, the J end by 7 bases, with 14 bases between. CDR1 and CDR2 from the germline V gene are SGDLS and YYNGEE. CDR3 size: 13 residues. CDR3 in amino acids: CASSSKTGFGYTF. The DNA for the CDR3 is TGTGCCAGCAGCTCTAAAACAGGGTTTGGCTACACCTTC.

The chain employs TRBV30 and TRBJ2-6; 7 bases agree with TRBD2. The CDR3 runs 19 residues. The ends lost 1 base at V and 2 bases at J; junction bases unmatched: 14. Germline V CDR1 and CDR2: GTSNPN, SVGIG (reference sequence). This CDR3 reads CAWSGTRRRERPGANVLTF. The DNA for the CDR3 is TGTGCCTGGAGTGGCACGCGGAGGCGGGAGCGCCCTGGGGCCAACGTCCTGACTTTC.

CDR3 loop: CASSPRRQGGNEKLFF. Written as DNA, the CDR3 is TGTGCCAGCAGCCCCCGAAGACAGGGGGGTAATGAAAAACTGTTTTTT. The chain links TRBV7-9 to TRBJ1-4; 9 bases agree with TRBD1. The germline V gene encodes CDR1 SEHNR and CDR2 FQNEAQ (reference sequence). Trimming at V came to 5 bases and at J to 4 bases, leaving 8 bases not matched to a gene. CDR3 length: 16 residues. Using reference TRBV7-9 and TRBJ1-4 for the parts outside the CDR3, the full variable domain is DTGVSQNPRHKITKRGQNVTFRCDPISEHNRLYWYRQTLGQGPEFLTYFQNEAQLEKSRLLSDRFSAERPKGSFSTLEIQRTEQGDSAMYLCASSPRRQGGNEKLFFGSGTQLSVL.

The chain employs TRBV7-8 and TRBJ1-5, with TRBD1 identical over 8 bases. CDR1 is SGHVS and CDR2 is FQNEAQ in the germline V gene. The CDR3 is 14 residues long. V trimming: 6 bases; J trimming: 5 bases; junction bases outside the gene matches: 6. CDR3 nucleotides: TGTGCCAGCAGTCGGACAGGGAGGGATCAGCCCCAGCATTTT. It codes for CASSRTGRDQPQHF.

CDR3 sequence (DNA): TGTGCCAGCAGCTTTACTAGCGGTGAGACGTTGTACACAGATACGCAGTATTTT. This gives the protein CASSFTSGETLYTDTQYF. The rearrangement links TRBV7-9 to TRBJ2-3; TRBD2 matches 8 bases. Looked up from germline, CDR1 is SEHNR and CDR2 is FQNEAQ (reference sequence). The CDR3 totals 18 residues. The ends lost 3 bases at V and 2 bases at J; junction bases unmatched: 13.

This chain connects TRBV5-1 to TRBJ2-7; no definite D call. From germline, CDR1 is SGHRS and CDR2 YFSETQ. This CDR3 has 13 amino acids. V was pared by 4 bases and J by 3 bases, with 11 bases between. Written as DNA, the CDR3 is TGCGCCAGCAGCCCCCAAGGAGTCTACGAGCAGTACTTC. Amino acids: CASSPQGVYEQYF.

This clone was recorded a few times. The chain is built from TRBV15 and TRBJ1-6; D possibly corresponds to TRBD1 (5 bases). From germline, CDR1 is LNHNV and CDR2 YYDKDF (reference sequence). Trimming shortened V by 1 base and J by 8 bases, and 15 bases separated the two germline ends. CDR3 size: 16 residues. Here the CDR3 DNA reads TGTGCCACCAGCAGAGGAAGGGACGCCTTCGATTCACCCCTCCACTTT. Translation: CATSRGRDAFDSPLHF. Full variable domain (outside the CDR3, taken from reference TRBV15 and TRBJ1-6): DAMVIQNPRYQVTQFGKPVTLSCSQTLNHNVMYWYQQKSSQAPKLLFHYYDKDFNNEADTPDNFQSRRPNTSFCFLDIRSPGLGDTAMYLCATSRGRDAFDSPLHFGNGTRLTVT.

The V and J genes are TRBV6-6 and TRBJ2-7; 9 nucleotides align to TRBD1. CDR1 is MNHNY, CDR2 SVGAGI, per germline (reference sequence). The CDR3 length is 14 residues. The V and J ends lost 7 bases and 6 bases, in that order; junction bases with no gene match: 10. The CDR3 protein is CASMGDRVTGEQYF. The CDR3 nucleotides read TGTGCCAGCATGGGGGACAGGGTCACAGGCGAGCAGTACTTC.

The V gene is TRBV5-1, the J gene TRBJ2-1, with D possibly being TRBD2 (5 bases). The CDR3 is 15 amino acids. Trimming shortened V by 0 bases and J by 4 bases, and 11 bases separated the two germline ends. Germline V gene sequence: CDR1 SGHRS, CDR2 YFSETQ. CDR3 residues: CASSLEADPYNEQFF. CDR3 in DNA: TGCGCCAGCAGCTTGGAAGCGGACCCATACAATGAGCAGTTCTTC.

This clone was seen once. This chain connects TRBV5-4 to TRBJ1-3; TRBD1 might be the D (5 bases). The CDR3 runs to 14 residues. CDR1 is SGHNT and CDR2 is YYREEE in the germline V gene (reference sequence). Trimming took off 5 bases at V and 0 bases at J, with 9 bases between the two ends. This CDR3 is CASRPGISGNTIYF. The CDR3 DNA reads as TGTGCCAGCAGGCCAGGGATCTCTGGAAACACCATATATTTT.

CDR3 protein: CASSRTGLGQQYF. The CDR3 DNA sequence: TGTGCCAGCAGCCGAACCGGGTTAGGGCAGCAGTACTTC. The rearrangement links TRBV14 to TRBJ2-7; D call uncertain. V dropped 4 bases and J dropped 8 bases, with 15 bases sitting between them. There are 13 residues in the CDR3. The germline V gene has CDR1 SGHDN and CDR2 FVKESK.

The chain couples TRBV29-1 to TRBJ1-4, with a weak D call TRBD1 (5 bases). Germline V gene data show CDR1 as SQVTM and CDR2 as ANQGSEA. The CDR3 has 18 residues. Trimming removed 4 bases at V and 5 bases at J, with 26 bases between. Here the CDR3 reads CSVGGNEREPGYNEKLFF. The DNA of the CDR3 is TGCAGCGTTGGGGGGAATGAGAGGGAACCGGGATACAATGAAAAACTGTTTTTT.

A note on this clone: The same CDR3 can be traced to other DNA sequences in this sample. The chain employs TRBV18 and TRBJ1-1; D ambiguous. This CDR3 has 12 amino acids. The germline CDR1 and CDR2 sequences are KGHSH and LQKENI. The V end was cut by 3 bases, the J end by 3 bases, with 5 bases between. The CDR3 loop reads CASSPLDTEAFF. Here the CDR3 DNA reads TGTGCCAGCTCACCGTTGGACACTGAAGCTTTCTTT.

This clone was seen only once. This chain links TRBV11-2 with TRBJ1-4; 7 positions agree with TRBD1. CDR3 length: 15 amino acids. V lost 5 bases and J lost 7; bases outside the gene matches: 10. The germline V gene has CDR1 SGHAT and CDR2 FQNNGV. For the CDR3, the DNA is TGTGCCAGCAGCGACCGTGGGACAGCAGTTGAAAAACTGTTTTTT. Amino acid sequence: CASSDRGTAVEKLFF. Complete variable domain (other parts from reference TRBV11-2 and TRBJ1-4): EAGVAQSPRYKIIEKRQSVAFWCNPISGHATLYWYQQILGQGPKLLIQFQNNGVVDDSQLPKDRFSAERLKGVDSTLKIQPAKLEDSAVYLCASSDRGTAVEKLFFGSGTQLSVL.

The J gene is TRBJ2-5, the V gene TRBV7-9; D uncertain. CDR3 length: 11 amino acids. V shed 4 bases and J shed 4 bases, with 4 bases lying between them. Germline CDR1 reads SEHNR; CDR2 reads FQNEAQ (reference sequence). The CDR3 DNA reads as TGTGCCAGCAGCTCCGGAGAGACCCAGTACTTC. The encoded protein is CASSSGETQYF.

The chain has TRBV2 and TRBJ2-6; 7 bases align to TRBD1. The CDR3 spans 15 residues. From germline, CDR1 is SNHLY and CDR2 FYNNEI. J lost 4 bases, V lost 4 bases, and 4 bases had no gene match. Here the CDR3 DNA reads TGTGCCAGCAGTGCTGAGGGGGCCGGGGCCAACGTCCTGACTTTC. Encoded protein: CASSAEGAGANVLTF.

The V and J genes are TRBV5-1 and TRBJ2-3, with 10 bases that match TRBD2. CDR3 length: 17 amino acids. Losses at the gene ends were 0 bases for V and 6 bases for J; bases not matched to a gene: 10. Germline values: CDR1 SGHRS, CDR2 YFSETQ. The CDR3 region has the DNA TGCGCCAGCAGCTTGGAAGGTAGCGGGAGGAGGTCCGATACGCAGTATTTT. This encodes CASSLEGSGRRSDTQYF.

The J gene is TRBJ2-2, the V gene TRBV7-3; D is possibly TRBD1 (5 bases). The ends were cut back, 2 bases at V and 3 bases at J, with 10 bases in the middle. The CDR3 contains 15 residues. The germline CDR1 and CDR2 sequences are SGHTA and FQGTGA. This CDR3 is CASSLDSKYTGELFF. The CDR3 nucleotides are TGTGCCAGCAGCTTAGACAGCAAGTACACCGGGGAGCTGTTTTTT. Based on the CDR3 plus reference TRBV7-3 and TRBJ2-2, the full variable domain is GAGVSQTPSNKVTEKGKYVELRCDPISGHTALYWYRQSLGQGPEFLIYFQGTGAADDSGLPNDRFFAVRPEGSVSTLKIQRTERGDSAVYLCASSLDSKYTGELFFGEGSRLTVL.

This clone appeared a few times. DNA of the CDR3: TGCAGCGTTGAAGATCCATCAGGGGGCGCCTACAATGAGCAGTTCTTC. This codes for CSVEDPSGGAYNEQFF. V usage is TRBV29-1 and J usage is TRBJ2-1, with TRBD1 identical over 8 bases. With 0 bases clipped from V and 2 bases from J, the junction kept 6 bases outside the gene matches. This CDR3 contains 16 residues. The germline CDR1 and CDR2 sequences are SQVTM and ANQGSEA.

The chain joins TRBV5-4 to TRBJ2-2; 9 nucleotides agree with TRBD2. V gave up 4 bases and J gave up 7 bases; unmatched junction bases: 14. The length of the CDR3 is 17 residues. CDR1 and CDR2 from the germline V gene are SGHNT and YYREEE (reference sequence). The CDR3 loop is CASSHPGTSSLGGELFF. For the CDR3, the DNA is TGTGCCAGCAGCCACCCCGGGACTAGCTCTTTGGGCGGGGAGCTGTTTTTT.

CDR3 loop: CASTRTGVNYGYTF. In DNA, the CDR3 is TGTGCCAGCACCCGGACAGGGGTTAACTATGGCTACACCTTC. This chain links TRBV2 with TRBJ1-2; 9 bases agree with TRBD1. V gave up 7 bases and J gave up 1 base; unmatched junction bases: 4. Germline values: CDR1 SNHLY, CDR2 FYNNEI. The CDR3 is 14 amino acids.

The genes are TRBV6-5 and TRBJ2-2, with D tentatively TRBD2 (5 bases). The CDR3 extends over 15 amino acids. CDR1 is MNHEY and CDR2 is SVGAGI in the germline V gene. The germline V and J ends were trimmed by 5 bases and 3 bases, with 13 bases remaining between them. CDR3 loop: CASSPPGRHTGELFF. The CDR3 DNA sequence: TGTGCCAGCAGTCCCCCGGGGAGACACACCGGGGAGCTGTTTTTT.

J is TRBJ2-2 and V is TRBV10-1; possible D gene TRBD1, 6 bases. The CDR3 is made up of 16 amino acids. V lost 0 bases to trimming and J lost 4 bases, with 12 bases between them. Germline-derived CDR1 and CDR2 are WNHNN and SYGVQD (reference sequence). For the CDR3, the DNA is TGCGCCAGCAGTGAGTCGGGGAGAGGGGGCACCGGGGAGCTGTTTTTT. Translation: CASSESGRGGTGELFF.

DNA of the CDR3: TGCGCCAGCAGCCCCTACCCGGGACTAGCGGGAGGGCCGAGTGACACCGGGGAGCTGTTTTTT. It codes for CASSPYPGLAGGPSDTGELFF. This chain connects TRBV10-1 to TRBJ2-2; 16 bases align to TRBD2. V lost 6 bases and J lost 3; bases outside the gene matches: 16. The CDR3 length is 21 residues. Germline V lookup: CDR1 WNHNN, CDR2 SYGVQD (reference sequence).

The V call is TRBV11-2, the J call TRBJ2-1; 7 bases are a match to TRBD1. CDR1 is SGHAT, CDR2 FQNNGV, per germline. There are 15 residues in the CDR3. After removal of 6 bases from V and 2 bases from J, the junction contained 7 bases not matched to a gene. CDR3 DNA sequence: TGTGCCAGCAGACTGGGGCAGGGGGCCTACAATGAGCAGTTCTTC. Amino acids: CASRLGQGAYNEQFF.

This chain joins TRBV5-4 and TRBJ2-5; maybe TRBD2 (7 bases). Trimming removed 10 bases from V and 0 bases from J, with 16 bases in between. The CDR3 has 14 residues. CDR1 is SGHNT, CDR2 YYREEE, per germline (reference sequence). The CDR3 sequence: CAPGGGPDQETQYF. For the CDR3, the DNA is TGTGCCCCGGGGGGCGGGCCTGACCAAGAGACCCAGTACTTC.